This T cell receptor beta chain was profiled in a study of blood T cell repertoires in COVID-19. Study summary: Acute and convalescent COVID-19 samples came from the United States, Italy and Spain.

The CDR3 is made up of 13 amino acids. Unmatched junction bases numbered 5, after V lost 4 bases and J lost 5 bases. The germline CDR1 and CDR2 sequences are SGHRS and YFSETQ. Assay used: immunoSEQ multiplex PCR; TCRdb lists only in-frame clones, some missing. The repertoire holds 55,000 or so clones, with over 80% as singletons. This chain joins TRBV5-1 and TRBJ1-2, with 7 bases matching TRBD1. Input material: peripheral blood. The TCR comes from a man aged 35 to 55 with COVID-19, enrolled during active disease. The CDR3 is CASSPATGYGYTF. The DNA of the CDR3 is TGCGCCAGCAGCCCGGCGACAGGGTATGGCTACACCTTC. Full variable domain (rest looked up from reference TRBV5-1 and TRBJ1-2): KAGVTQTPRYLIKTRGQQVTLSCSPISGHRSVSWYQQTPGQGLQFLFEYFSETQRNKGNFPGRFSGRQFSNSRSEMNVSTLELGDSALYLCASSPATGYGYTFGSGTRLTVV.